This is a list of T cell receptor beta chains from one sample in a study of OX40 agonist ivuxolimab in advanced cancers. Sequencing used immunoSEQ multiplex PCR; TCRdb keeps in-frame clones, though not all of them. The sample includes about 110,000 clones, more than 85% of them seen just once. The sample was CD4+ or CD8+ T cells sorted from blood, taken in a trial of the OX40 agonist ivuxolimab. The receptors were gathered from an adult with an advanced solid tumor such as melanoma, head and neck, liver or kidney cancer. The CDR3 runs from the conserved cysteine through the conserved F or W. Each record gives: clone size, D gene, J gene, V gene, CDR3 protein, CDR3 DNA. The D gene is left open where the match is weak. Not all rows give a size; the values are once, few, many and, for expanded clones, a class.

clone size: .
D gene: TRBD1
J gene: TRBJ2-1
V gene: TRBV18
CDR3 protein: CASSPKRQGHEQFF
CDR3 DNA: TGTGCCAGCTCGCCTAAGAGACAGGGCCATGAGCAGTTCTTC

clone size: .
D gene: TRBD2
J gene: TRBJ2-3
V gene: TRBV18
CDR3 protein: CASSPSTSGGTDTQYF
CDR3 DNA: TGTGCCAGCTCACCATCCACTAGCGGGGGCACAGATACGCAGTATTTT

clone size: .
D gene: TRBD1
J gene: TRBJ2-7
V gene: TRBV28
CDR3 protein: CASSLVGGLREQYF
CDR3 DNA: TGTGCCAGCAGTTTGGTAGGGGGCTTACGCGAGCAGTACTTC

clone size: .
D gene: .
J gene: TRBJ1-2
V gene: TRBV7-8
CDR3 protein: CASSPDGYGYTF
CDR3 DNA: TGTGCCAGCAGCCCTGACGGCTATGGCTACACCTTC

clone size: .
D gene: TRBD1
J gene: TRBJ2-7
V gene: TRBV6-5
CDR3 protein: CASGHRDRSYEQYF
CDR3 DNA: TGTGCCAGCGGACATCGGGACAGGAGCTACGAGCAGTACTTC

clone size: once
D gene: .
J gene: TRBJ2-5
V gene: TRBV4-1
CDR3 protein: CASSQGVSKGQETQYF
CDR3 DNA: TGCGCCAGCAGCCAAGGGGTGTCCAAGGGGCAAGAGACCCAGTACTTC

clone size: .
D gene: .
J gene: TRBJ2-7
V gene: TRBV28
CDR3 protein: CASSIQTGPNKQYF
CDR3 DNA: TGTGCCAGCAGTATACAGACAGGCCCCAATAAGCAGTACTTC

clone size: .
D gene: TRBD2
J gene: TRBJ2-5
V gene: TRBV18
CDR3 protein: CASSPGTSGRATQETQYF
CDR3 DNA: TGTGCCAGCTCACCTGGGACTAGCGGGAGAGCGACGCAAGAGACCCAGTACTTC

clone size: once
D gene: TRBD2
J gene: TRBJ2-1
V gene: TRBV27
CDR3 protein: CASSWLAGDIVGSEQFF
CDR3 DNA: TGTGCCAGCAGTTGGCTAGCGGGAGATATCGTGGGGAGTGAGCAGTTCTTC

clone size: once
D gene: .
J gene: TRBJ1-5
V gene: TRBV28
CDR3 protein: CASSFDRQPQHF
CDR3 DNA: TGTGCCAGCAGTTTCGACCGTCAGCCCCAGCATTTT

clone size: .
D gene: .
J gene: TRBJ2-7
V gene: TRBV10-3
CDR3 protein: CAISESYGGSYEQYF
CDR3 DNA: TGTGCCATCAGTGAGTCGTATGGGGGAAGCTACGAGCAGTACTTC

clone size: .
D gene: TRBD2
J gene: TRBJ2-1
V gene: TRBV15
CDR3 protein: CATSGELAGGSNEQFF
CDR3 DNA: TGTGCCACCAGCGGGGAACTAGCGGGAGGGAGCAATGAGCAGTTCTTC

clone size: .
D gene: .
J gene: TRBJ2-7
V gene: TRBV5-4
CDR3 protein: CASSRGTRAHEQYF
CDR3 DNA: TGTGCCAGCAGCCGAGGGACGCGCGCCCACGAGCAGTACTTC

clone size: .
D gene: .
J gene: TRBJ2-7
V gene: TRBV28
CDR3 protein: CASSFRSEQYF
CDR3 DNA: TGTGCCAGCAGTTTTCGGTCGGAGCAGTACTTC

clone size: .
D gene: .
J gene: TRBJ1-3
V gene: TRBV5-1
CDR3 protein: CASSLKGDSGNTIYF
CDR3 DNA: TGCGCCAGCAGCTTGAAAGGAGACTCTGGAAACACCATATATTTT